A selection of T cell receptor beta chains follows, all from one sample in a study of T-cell memory formation after mild COVID-19. TCRdb re-derived calls from the 5' RACE reads in MiXCR, one entry per CDR3 protein. The sample contains 150,000 to 200,000 distinct CDR3 sequences, about a sixth of which appear only once. What was sequenced was PBMCs or a T cell subset sorted from them (not recorded which). The receptors were sampled from an adult woman who had mild COVID-19 (a few samples of this study predate the infection). Cell type and time point are not known. CDR3s include the opening cysteine and the closing phenylalanine or tryptophan. Part of the rows lack a size; the others show once, few, many or a class for expanded clones.

V gene,J gene,clone size,CDR3 protein
TRBV7-9,TRBJ2-3,few,CASTQAGTDTQYF
TRBV20-1,TRBJ1-2,-,CSARPLVGYTF
TRBV5-5,TRBJ2-3,few,CASSLRLDKGLF
TRBV3-1,TRBJ2-3,few,CASSPGITSTDTQYF
TRBV20-1,TRBJ2-3,few,CSARGTKRADTQYF
TRBV12-3/TRBV12-4,TRBJ2-1,few,CASSFAESYNEQFF
TRBV29-1,TRBJ2-2,-,CSVMTATNTGELFF
TRBV20-1,TRBJ2-1,few,CSARHPAGSYNEQFF
TRBV10-3,TRBJ1-5,few,CAIERNQPQHF
TRBV10-3,TRBJ2-1,few,CAISEGTSGSSEQFF